This is a list of T cell receptor beta chains from one sample in a study of response to subunit inactivated influenza vaccine. TCRdb itself ran the RT-PCR reads through MiXCR, one entry per CDR3 protein. The sample records just over 300,000 distinct CDR3 sequences, roughly 22% being singletons. This material consisted of PBMCs from blood, taken roughly 20 months after vaccination. The receptors originated from a man between 50 and 69 years old who received an inactivated influenza vaccine. CDR3s include the opening cysteine and the closing phenylalanine or tryptophan. A D gene is named only where the DNA matches it firmly. Part of the rows lack a size; the others show once, few, many or a class for expanded clones.

size,D,J,V,CDR3,DNA
NA,NA,TRBJ1-2,TRBV3-1,CASSQEQSYTF,TGTGCCAGCAGCCAAGAACAGAGCTACACCTTC
NA,TRBD2,TRBJ2-1,TRBV30,CAWRGLAGGPSGNEQFF,TGTGCCTGGAGGGGGCTAGCGGGAGGGCCCTCGGGCAATGAGCAGTTCTTC
NA,NA,TRBJ2-7,TRBV5-1,CASSLAASEHSYEQYF,TGCGCCAGCAGCTTGGCCGCTAGCGAACACTCCTACGAGCAGTACTTC
few,NA,TRBJ1-3,TRBV6-1,CASRRADLLSGNTIYF,TGTGCCAGCAGAAGGGCCGATTTACTCTCTGGAAACACCATATATTTT
few,NA,TRBJ2-7,TRBV29-1,CSVESSVPYEQYF,TGCAGCGTTGAGTCCAGCGTCCCCTACGAGCAGTACTTC
NA,TRBD2,TRBJ2-3,TRBV6-5,CASSYSTSGGTDTQYF,TGTGCCAGCAGTTACTCGACTAGCGGGGGGACAGATACGCAGTATTTT
few,NA,TRBJ1-4,TRBV5-1,CASGTGHIEKLFF,TGCGCCAGCGGCACGGGACATATTGAAAAACTGTTTTTT
many,TRBD1,TRBJ1-1,TRBV6-2/TRBV6-3,CASSYRGQGYTEAFF,TGTGCCAGCAGTTACAGAGGACAGGGCTACACTGAAGCTTTCTTT
many,NA,TRBJ1-1,TRBV5-1,CASSLGGVLATEAFF,TGCGCCAGCAGCCTTGGGGGGGTGCTGGCCACTGAAGCTTTCTTT
NA,NA,TRBJ2-1,TRBV4-2,CASSQMPGNEQFF,TGTGCCAGCAGCCAGATGCCGGGCAATGAGCAGTTCTTC
NA,NA,TRBJ2-1,TRBV12-3/TRBV12-4,CASSRDKDEQFF,TGTGCCAGCAGTAGAGACAAGGATGAGCAGTTCTTC
NA,NA,TRBJ2-2,TRBV29-1,CSVASNTGELFF,TGCAGCGTTGCATCGAACACCGGGGAGCTGTTTTTT
NA,TRBD1,TRBJ2-7,TRBV6-1,CATTYGQGLYEQYF,TGTGCCACGACATACGGACAGGGACTCTACGAGCAGTACTTC
few,NA,TRBJ2-5,TRBV11-2,CASSLGRTRSRGTQYF,TGTGCCAGCAGCTTAGGCAGGACCCGTTCAAGAGGGACCCAGTACTTC
many,TRBD2,TRBJ2-1,TRBV14,CASSLTGLAGYSSYNEQFF,TGTGCCAGCAGCCTTACGGGACTAGCGGGGTATAGCTCCTACAATGAGCAGTTCTTC
few,NA,TRBJ2-7,TRBV5-1,CASILELYEQYF,TGCGCCAGCATCCTGGAGCTCTACGAGCAGTACTTC
NA,NA,TRBJ1-6,TRBV27,CASSLGGDSPLHF,TGTGCCAGCAGTTTAGGGGGCGATTCACCCCTCCACTTT
many,TRBD1,TRBJ1-2,TRBV20-1,CSARRDPGQGSLGYTF,TGCAGTGCTCGCAGGGACCCGGGACAGGGGTCTCTCGGCTACACCTTC
many,NA,TRBJ2-3,TRBV12-3/TRBV12-4,CASIPMGIDTQYF,TGTGCCAGCATTCCAATGGGCATAGATACGCAGTATTTT
few,TRBD1,TRBJ1-5,TRBV29-1,CSVRTGRQPQHF,TGCAGCGTCAGGACAGGTAGACAGCCCCAGCATTTT
few,NA,TRBJ2-1,TRBV7-2,CASSLVGPEQFF,TGTGCCAGCAGCTTAGTCGGTCCCGAGCAGTTCTTC
few,NA,TRBJ1-5,TRBV11-2,CASSPGPYSNQPQHF,TGTGCCAGCAGCCCGGGACCTTATAGCAATCAGCCCCAGCATTTT
many,TRBD2,TRBJ2-7,TRBV28,CASGRSGSGSYEQYF,TGTGCCAGCGGACGTAGCGGGAGCGGGTCCTACGAGCAGTACTTC
few,NA,TRBJ1-3,TRBV29-1,CSVEDKGNQRPGNTIYF,TGCAGCGTTGAAGATAAGGGGAACCAGCGACCTGGAAACACCATATATTTT